These 25 T cell receptor beta chains share one sample of origin, sequenced in a study of T cells in Graves' hyperthyroidism and ophthalmopathy. Amplified TCR beta CDR3 regions derived from RNA transcripts. The HTBI primer set drove a first-round RT-PCR of the TCR CDR3. MiXCR was run by TCRdb on the multiplex PCR reads, yielding one entry per CDR3 protein. The sample includes over 450,000 distinct CDR3 sequences, 13% to 15% of them seen just once. The sample comprised blood. These receptors all come from a woman aged 18-29 years with Graves' hyperthyroidism.

This clonotype was detected ten times or more. This chain connects TRBV11-2 to TRBJ2-7, with a tentative D call TRBD1 (6 bases). CDR3 length equals 13 residues. Germline V gene lookup returns CDR1 SGHAT and CDR2 FQNNGV. V was pared by 5 bases and J by 7 bases, with 15 bases between. CDR3 DNA: TGTGCCAGCAGCCCCCGACAGGTTCAGGAGCAGTACGTC. Residues: CASSPRQVQEQYV.

Regarding this clonotype: Since a much larger clone is just one base distant, this may be a read error. The rearrangement joins TRBV11-2 to TRBJ2-4; D unresolved. Looked up from germline, CDR1 is SGHAT and CDR2 is FQNNGV. CDR3 length: 15 residues. Here the CDR3 DNA reads TGTGCCAGCAGTGAGCGAGGTTTCGCCAAAAACATTCGGTACTTC. Its translation is CASSERGFAKNIRYF.

This clonotype was observed many times. V is TRBV28 and J is TRBJ2-7, with D unresolved. Per the germline V gene, CDR1 is MDHEN and CDR2 is SYDVKM. The CDR3 is made up of 16 amino acids. Trimming left V 2 bases short and J 0 bases short, with 14 bases between. The CDR3 spells CASSLRRQANSYEQYF. CDR3 nucleotides: TGTGCCAGCAGTTTAAGAAGGCAGGCGAACTCCTACGAGCAGTACTTC.

Worth noting for this clonotype: The germline gene is not matched at one end of the junction; a read error may be the cause. The chain joins TRBV12-3 or TRBV12-4 to TRBJ1-1; 10 bases align to TRBD1. The CDR3 length is 15 residues. CDR3 coding DNA: TGCGCCAGCAGCACCCGGGACAGGGGTCGTACTGAAGCTTTCTTT. This encodes CASSTRDRGRTEAFF.

This clonotype was recorded many times. This chain joins TRBV12-3 or TRBV12-4 and TRBJ2-1; TRBD1 matches at 8 bases. The CDR3 has 17 amino acids. The junction had 16 bases not matched to a gene; V was cut back by 6 bases and J by 6 bases. CDR3 region: CASSETAMSQGANEQFF. The CDR3 region has the DNA TGTGCCAGCAGCGAGACTGCTATGAGTCAGGGGGCCAATGAGCAGTTCTTC.

The table lists this clonotype with many counts. This chain uses TRBV19 with TRBJ1-4; 7 positions match TRBD1. The CDR3 runs 14 residues. Germline assignment: CDR1 LNHDA and CDR2 SQIVND (reference sequence). Germline trimming cut 3 bases from V and 8 bases from J; bases unmatched to any gene: 6. The CDR3 spells CASSILTGSEKLFF. The CDR3 DNA is TGTGCCAGTAGTATCTTGACAGGGTCCGAAAAACTGTTTTTT.

This chain links TRBV27 with TRBJ2-3, with TRBD2 matching over 10 bases. Germline lookup yields CDR1 MNHEY and CDR2 SMNVEV (reference sequence). This CDR3 is built from 16 residues. The V segment lost 2 bases and the J segment 1 base; nucleotides outside the gene matches: 3. The CDR3 region has the DNA TGTGCCAGCAGTTTAATCCTAGCGGGAGGCACAGATACGCAGTATTTT. Protein sequence: CASSLILAGGTDTQYF.

Many counts were recorded for this clonotype. J is TRBJ2-3 and V is TRBV27, with a weak D call TRBD2 (6 bases). V was shortened by 4 bases and J by 6 bases, with 17 bases between the two germline ends. Germline loops: CDR1 MNHEY, CDR2 SMNVEV (reference sequence). The CDR3 contains 15 residues. The CDR3 region has the DNA TGTGCCAGCAGTTCCCGGGACGGGGGTATGGATACGCAGTATTTT. Its translation is CASSSRDGGMDTQYF.

In its sample, this clonotype was seen many times. The chain couples TRBV30 to TRBJ2-1, with D uncertain. The CDR3 contains 14 residues. Per the germline V gene, CDR1 is GTSNPN and CDR2 is SVGIG (reference sequence). The germline V and J ends were trimmed by 0 bases and 4 bases, with 10 bases remaining between them. CDR3 coding DNA: TGTGCCTGGAGTGTCGGGCTTAGGTACAATGAGCAGTTCTTC. Translating gives CAWSVGLRYNEQFF.

This clonotype was picked up many times. The genes are TRBV18 and TRBJ1-4; D call uncertain. CDR1 KGHSH and CDR2 LQKENI come from the germline V gene. V lost 0 bases, J lost 8 bases, and 13 bases lay in between. This CDR3 comprises 15 residues. CDR3 coding DNA: TGTGCCAGCTCACCACCGGGCCCGGCCTACGAAAAACTGTTTTTT. It yields the protein CASSPPGPAYEKLFF. The variable domain in full, completed from reference TRBV18 and TRBJ1-4, reads NAGVMQNPRHLVRRRGQEARLRCSPMKGHSHVYWYRQLPEEGLKFMVYLQKENIIDESGMPKERFSAEFPKEGPSILRIQQVVRGDSAAYFCASSPPGPAYEKLFFGSGTQLSVL.

The rearrangement links TRBV5-1 to TRBJ2-5; tentative D call: TRBD2 (6 bases). CDR1 SGHRS and CDR2 YFSETQ come from the germline V gene. This CDR3 is built from 16 residues. V was trimmed by 2 bases and J by 6 bases, leaving 20 bases between them. The CDR3 sequence is CASSFTTLEGRKTQYF. The CDR3 nucleotides read TGCGCCAGCAGCTTCACAACTCTGGAGGGCCGGAAGACCCAGTACTTC. Full variable domain (rest looked up from reference TRBV5-1 and TRBJ2-5): KAGVTQTPRYLIKTRGQQVTLSCSPISGHRSVSWYQQTPGQGLQFLFEYFSETQRNKGNFPGRFSGRQFSNSRSEMNVSTLELGDSALYLCASSFTTLEGRKTQYFGPGTRLLVL.

The chain's CDR3 is CASSQSKGVGQPQHF. The CDR3 nucleotides are TGCGCCAGCAGCCAATCGAAGGGAGTAGGGCAGCCCCAGCATTTT. The V gene is TRBV4-1, the J gene TRBJ1-5, with D uncertain. The CDR3 is 15 residues long. V dropped 2 bases and J dropped 7 bases, with 15 bases sitting between them. Germline V gives CDR1 MGHRA, CDR2 YSYEKL.

This clonotype was recorded at least ten times. The rearrangement joins TRBV5-1 to TRBJ2-1; no firm D call. The V gene lost 1 base and the J gene lost 9 bases, with 11 bases spanning the gap. The CDR3 contains 13 residues. Germline V lookup: CDR1 SGHRS, CDR2 YFSETQ. The CDR3 spells CASSLRSASEQFF. In nucleotides, the CDR3 is TGCGCCAGCAGCTTGAGATCGGCGAGTGAGCAGTTCTTC.

This clonotype was counted at least ten times. This chain connects TRBV6-1 to TRBJ1-2, with a tentative D call TRBD1 (5 bases). Trimming stripped 7 bases from V and 5 bases from J, with 14 bases between. CDR3 length: 13 residues. Germline CDR1 and CDR2: MNHNS and SASEGT. CDR3: CASIGTAFYGYTF. The CDR3 DNA reads as TGTGCCAGCATCGGGACCGCTTTTTATGGCTACACCTTC.

In this sample, this clonotype turned up many times. The chain links TRBV12-3 or TRBV12-4 to TRBJ2-3, with D perhaps given as TRBD1 or TRBD2 (6 bases each). V dropped 3 bases and J dropped 8 bases, with 12 bases sitting between them. CDR3 size: 13 residues. The chain's CDR3 is CASSFEGGGTQYF. The CDR3 nucleotides are TGTGCCAGCAGTTTTGAGGGGGGCGGTACGCAGTATTTT.

Ten or more counts support this clonotype. The chain is built from TRBV12-3 or TRBV12-4 and TRBJ2-5; possibly TRBD2 for D (7 bases). Trimming stripped 0 bases from V and 2 bases from J, with 10 bases between. This CDR3 comprises 15 residues. The CDR3 bases are TGTGCCAGCAGTTTAGCGCGGGGGCCTCAAGAGACCCAGTACTTC. This gives the protein CASSLARGPQETQYF.

This clonotype was seen many times. The CDR3 DNA follows: TGTGCCAGCAGCTTAGATCCCGGGTGGCGAGCTTTCTTT. Residues: CASSLDPGWRAFF. The chain uses TRBV11-2 and TRBJ1-1; the D is unclear. V was cut by 0 bases and J by 10 bases, with 12 bases left in between. The CDR3 sequence is 13 residues long. Looked up from germline, CDR1 is SGHAT and CDR2 is FQNNGV.

This clonotype came up many times. V and J are TRBV12-3 or TRBV12-4 and TRBJ1-6; D ambiguous. Between the trimmed V and J ends, which lost 3 bases and 10 bases, there was a span of 10 bases. The CDR3 sequence is 13 residues long. CDR3 bases: TGTGCCAGCAGTTTGGACGGTGGGTCACCCCTCCACTTT. Amino acid sequence: CASSLDGGSPLHF.

This clonotype was recorded at least ten times. The J gene is TRBJ2-1, the V gene TRBV20-1, with 9 nucleotides matching TRBD1. The CDR3 extends over 18 amino acids. Germline CDR1 and CDR2: DFQATT and SNEGSKA (reference sequence). The V gene end was trimmed by 4 bases and the J gene end by 3 bases; junction bases not matched to a gene: 16. The CDR3 nucleotides are TGCAGTGCTACCGGGACAGGGCCACAAATAGGGCTCTACAATGAGCAGTTCTTC. This codes for CSATGTGPQIGLYNEQFF.

This clonotype was counted many times. This chain links TRBV11-2 with TRBJ2-1; no firm D call. The germline gives CDR1 SGHAT, CDR2 FQNNGV. Trimming stripped 5 bases from V and 8 bases from J, with 19 bases between. This CDR3 is built from 15 residues. The CDR3 loop is CASSPPHKSFYEQFF. The DNA for the CDR3 is TGTGCCAGCAGCCCCCCTCATAAGAGTTTCTATGAGCAGTTCTTC.

V usage is TRBV6-5 and J usage is TRBJ1-5; no definite D call. In germline, CDR1 is MNHEY, CDR2 SVGAGI. The CDR3 extends over 13 amino acids. V lost 6 bases, J lost 4 bases, and 10 bases lay in between. This CDR3 reads CASSRSSNQPQHF. The CDR3 DNA sequence: TGTGCCAGCAGCCGCTCGAGTAATCAGCCCCAGCATTTT.

This clonotype appeared many times. The chain is built from TRBV11-2 and TRBJ2-5; 7 nucleotides line up with TRBD1. V dropped 2 bases and J dropped 6; count of bases not matched to a gene: 12. The germline V gene encodes CDR1 SGHAT and CDR2 FQNNGV. The CDR3 runs 16 residues. CDR3 amino acids: CASSLLLSGGAKTQYF. Here the CDR3 DNA reads TGTGCCAGCAGCTTATTGCTCTCAGGGGGTGCGAAGACCCAGTACTTC.

The chain has TRBV9 and TRBJ1-2, with TRBD1 identical over 7 bases. The CDR3 is made up of 15 amino acids. CDR1 is SGDLS and CDR2 is YYNGEE in the germline V gene. Trimming took 4 bases from V and 4 from J; bases not matched to a gene: 10. CDR3 residues: CASSTHETGFYGYTF. CDR3 DNA sequence: TGTGCCAGCAGCACCCATGAGACAGGGTTCTATGGCTACACCTTC.

The table lists this clonotype with a few counts. V and J are TRBV7-8 and TRBJ1-3; 7 nucleotides agree with TRBD1. The CDR3 has 15 residues. V lost 8 bases and J lost 0; bases outside the gene matches: 7. CDR1 SGHVS and CDR2 FQNEAQ come from the germline V gene. The CDR3 loop reads CASQAGDSSGNTIYF. In DNA, the CDR3 is TGTGCCAGCCAGGCAGGGGACAGCTCTGGAAACACCATATATTTT.

This clonotype was counted many times. The V and J genes are TRBV19 and TRBJ2-7; TRBD1 matches 7 bases. V shed 5 bases, J shed 3 bases, and the junction held 4 bases outside the gene matches. The CDR3 sequence is 13 residues long. Germline V lookup: CDR1 LNHDA, CDR2 SQIVND (reference sequence). DNA for the CDR3: TGTGCCAGTAGTGAGGGACAGATCTACGAGCAGTACTTC. Translating gives CASSEGQIYEQYF.